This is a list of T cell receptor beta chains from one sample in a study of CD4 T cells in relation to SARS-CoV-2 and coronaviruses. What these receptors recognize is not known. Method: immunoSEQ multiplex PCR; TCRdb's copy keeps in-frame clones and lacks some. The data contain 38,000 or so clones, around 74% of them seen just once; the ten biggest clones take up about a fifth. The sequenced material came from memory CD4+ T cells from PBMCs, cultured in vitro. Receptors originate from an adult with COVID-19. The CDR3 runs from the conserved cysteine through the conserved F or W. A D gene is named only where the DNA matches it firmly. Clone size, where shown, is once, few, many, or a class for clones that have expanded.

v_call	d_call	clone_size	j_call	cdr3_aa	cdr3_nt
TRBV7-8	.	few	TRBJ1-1	CASSPRILNTEAFF	TGTGCCAGCAGTCCCCGTATTTTGAACACTGAAGCTTTCTTT
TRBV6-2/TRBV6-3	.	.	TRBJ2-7	CASSALAPEQYF	TGTGCCAGCAGTGCTCTAGCGCCCGAGCAGTACTTC
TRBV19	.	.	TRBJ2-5	CASRDWAGETQYF	TGTGCCAGTAGGGACTGGGCCGGGGAGACCCAGTACTTC
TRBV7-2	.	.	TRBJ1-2	CASRDIYGYTF	TGTGCCAGCAGGGACATCTATGGCTACACCTTC
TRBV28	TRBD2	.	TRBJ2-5	CASSLGRVSFASGSETQYF	TGTGCCAGCAGTTTGGGAAGGGTTTCTTTCGCTAGCGGGAGCGAGACCCAGTACTTC
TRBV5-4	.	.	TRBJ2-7	CASSPLGYEQYF	TGTGCCAGCAGCCCCCTAGGCTACGAGCAGTACTTC
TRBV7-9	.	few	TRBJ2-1	CASSFVLRGEQFF	TGTGCCAGCAGCTTCGTTCTGCGCGGTGAGCAGTTCTTC
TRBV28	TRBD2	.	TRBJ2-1	CASSLTSGSPFF	TGTGCCAGCAGCCTCACTAGCGGGAGCCCGTTCTTC
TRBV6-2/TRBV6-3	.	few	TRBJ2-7	CASSSRRTAPYEQYF	TGTGCCAGCAGTTCTCGTAGGACAGCCCCCTACGAGCAGTACTTC
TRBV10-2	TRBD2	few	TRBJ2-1	CASARLAGGTEYEQFF	TGCGCCAGCGCTAGACTAGCGGGAGGAACAGAGTATGAGCAGTTCTTC
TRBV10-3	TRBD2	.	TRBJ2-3	CAISELAGTDTQYF	TGTGCCATCAGTGAACTAGCGGGCACAGATACGCAGTATTTT
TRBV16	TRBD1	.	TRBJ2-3	CASSYPGGSTDTQYF	TGTGCCAGCAGCTACCCAGGGGGCAGCACAGATACGCAGTATTTT
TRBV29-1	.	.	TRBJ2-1	CSVESTAYNEQFF	TGCAGCGTTGAATCAACAGCATACAATGAGCAGTTCTTC
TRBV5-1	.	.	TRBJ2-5	CASSLRGLGQETQYF	TGCGCCAGCAGCCTTAGAGGGTTGGGACAAGAGACCCAGTACTTC
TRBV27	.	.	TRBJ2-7	CASSSPGLSYEQYF	TGTGCCAGCAGTTCTCCGGGACTCTCCTACGAGCAGTACTTC
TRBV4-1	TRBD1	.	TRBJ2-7	CASSQGYTGGTDEQYF	TGCGCCAGCAGCCAAGGATATACAGGGGGCACAGACGAGCAGTACTTC
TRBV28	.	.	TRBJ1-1	CASSSDGNTEAFF	TGTGCCAGCAGTTCGGACGGAAACACTGAAGCTTTCTTT
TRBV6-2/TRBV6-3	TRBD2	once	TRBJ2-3	CASSYSPGGPTDTQYF	TGTGCCAGCAGTTACTCGCCGGGAGGGCCCACAGATACGCAGTATTTT
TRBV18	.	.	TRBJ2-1	CASSPGTSEGYNEQFF	TGTGCCAGCTCACCGGGTACGAGCGAGGGCTACAATGAGCAGTTCTTC
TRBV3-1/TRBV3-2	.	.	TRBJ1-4	CASSQQDRSNEKLFF	TGTGCCAGCAGCCAACAAGACAGGTCGAATGAAAAACTGTTTTTT
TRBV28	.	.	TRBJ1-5	CASSLDSNQPQHF	TGTGCCAGCAGCCTTGATAGCAATCAGCCCCAGCATTTT
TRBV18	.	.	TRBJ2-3	CASSPQNGVQDTQYF	TGTGCCAGCTCACCACAAAACGGGGTTCAAGATACGCAGTATTTT
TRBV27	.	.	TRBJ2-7	CASTSGLLSYEQYF	TGTGCCAGCACCTCGGGACTTCTTTCCTACGAGCAGTACTTC
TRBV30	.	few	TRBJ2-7	CAWNADSSYEQYF	TGTGCCTGGAACGCGGATAGCTCCTACGAGCAGTACTTC
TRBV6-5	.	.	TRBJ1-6	CASSYSIWTVQSPLHF	TGTGCCAGCAGTTACTCGATTTGGACAGTTCAGTCACCCCTCCACTTT
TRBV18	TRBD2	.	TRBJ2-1	CASSPGLAGRNEQFF	TGTGCCAGCTCACCGGGACTAGCGGGGCGGAATGAGCAGTTCTTC
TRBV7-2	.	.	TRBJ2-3	CASSPGTQTDTQYF	TGTGCCAGCAGCCCCGGGACCCAGACAGATACGCAGTATTTT
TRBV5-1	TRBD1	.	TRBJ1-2	CASSRQGDGDGYTF	TGCGCCAGCAGCCGACAGGGAGATGGGGATGGCTACACCTTC
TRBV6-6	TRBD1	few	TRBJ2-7	CASSRNRDRVANEQYF	TGTGCCAGCAGTCGAAACCGGGACAGGGTAGCAAACGAGCAGTACTTC
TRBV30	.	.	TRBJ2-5	CAWSVLSQQETQYF	TGTGCCTGGAGTGTACTTTCACAGCAAGAGACCCAGTACTTC
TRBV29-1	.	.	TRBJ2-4	CSGQSARDIQYF	TGCAGCGGACAATCGGCTCGAGACATTCAGTACTTC
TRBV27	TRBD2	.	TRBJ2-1	CASSFRETSGRAHEQFF	TGTGCCAGCAGTTTCCGAGAAACTAGCGGGAGGGCCCATGAGCAGTTCTTC
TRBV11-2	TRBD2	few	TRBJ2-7	CASSLRTSSYEQYF	TGTGCCAGCAGCTTGCGGACTAGCTCCTACGAGCAGTACTTC
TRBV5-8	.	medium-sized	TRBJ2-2	CASSLIVTTNTGELFF	TGTGCCAGCAGCTTAATCGTGACAACGAACACCGGGGAGCTGTTTTTT
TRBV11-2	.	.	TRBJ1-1	CASSLWEPPTEAFF	TGTGCCAGCAGCTTATGGGAACCACCAACCGAAGCTTTCTTT
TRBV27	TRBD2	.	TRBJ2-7	CASSLSRLAGDSYEQYF	TGTGCCAGCAGTTTATCGAGACTAGCGGGAGATAGCTACGAGCAGTACTTC
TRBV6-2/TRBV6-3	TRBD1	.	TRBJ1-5	CASSDRVRQPQHF	TGTGCCAGCAGTGACAGGGTGAGACAGCCCCAGCATTTT
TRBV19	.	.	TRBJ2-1	CASSPRAEPYNEQFF	TGTGCCAGTAGCCCTCGGGCGGAACCCTACAATGAGCAGTTCTTC
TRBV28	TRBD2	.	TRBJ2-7	CASSPHPGGASGMAQGYEQYF	TGTGCCAGCAGTCCCCATCCCGGTGGGGCTAGCGGGATGGCCCAGGGCTACGAGCAGTACTTC
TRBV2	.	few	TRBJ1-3	CASSEFMEFSGNTIYF	TGTGCCAGCAGTGAATTTATGGAATTCTCTGGAAACACCATATATTTT
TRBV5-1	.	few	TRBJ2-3	CASSLESTVGFPDTQYF	TGCGCCAGCAGCTTGGAGTCTACCGTTGGTTTCCCAGATACGCAGTATTTT
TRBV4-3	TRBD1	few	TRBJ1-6	CASSQSGTGGYSYNSPLHF	TGCGCCAGCAGCCAATCCGGGACAGGGGGTTATTCCTATAATTCACCCCTCCACTTT
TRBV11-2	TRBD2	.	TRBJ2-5	CASSSQAGATMAQYF	TGTGCCAGCAGCTCCCAAGCGGGGGCGACAATGGCCCAGTACTTC
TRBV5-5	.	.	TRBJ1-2	CASSLVVGAYGYTF	TGTGCCAGCAGCTTGGTCGTCGGGGCCTATGGCTACACCTTC
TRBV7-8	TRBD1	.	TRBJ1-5	CASSLDRGYNQPQHF	TGTGCCAGCAGCTTAGACAGGGGCTACAATCAGCCCCAGCATTTT
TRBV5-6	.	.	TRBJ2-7	CASSRGRNYEQYF	TGTGCCAGCAGCCGAGGACGGAACTACGAGCAGTACTTC
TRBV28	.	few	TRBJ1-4	CASSLLGPATNEKLFF	TGTGCCAGCAGTTTACTGGGCCCAGCAACTAATGAAAAACTGTTTTTT
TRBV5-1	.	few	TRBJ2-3	CASSLVPGSATDTQYF	TGCGCCAGCAGCTTGGTCCCGGGTAGTGCCACAGATACGCAGTATTTT